The 25 T cell receptor beta chains reported below all come from one sample, sequenced in a study of human T cells and chemical hapten exposure. TCRdb called the RACE reads again in MiXCR, with one record for every CDR3 protein. This repertoire shows tens of thousands of distinct CDR3 sequences, over 9% found once; its top ten account for 6.8%. The time point here: patch test 2, 6 weeks after DPC sensitization. The treatment is: therapeutic diphenylcyclopropenone sensitization with weekly scalp DPC. Material: whole blood, obtained in connection with sensitization to the hapten diphenylcyclopropenone (DPC). The receptors were sampled from a woman aged 45 to 65 with alopecia areata. Some clones in this sample may be carry-over from other donors' samples.

The chain joins TRBV5-5 to TRBJ2-7, with 9 bases lining up with TRBD1. Unmatched junction bases numbered 8, after V lost 4 bases and J lost 6 bases. Germline V gene lookup returns CDR1 SGHKS and CDR2 YYEKEE (reference sequence). The length of the CDR3 is 14 residues. This CDR3 reads CASSPGTGMVEQYF. The CDR3, as DNA: TGTGCCAGCAGCCCCGGGACAGGGATGGTCGAGCAGTACTTC.

The sample holds many counts of this clonotype. V is TRBV29-1 and J is TRBJ2-7, with 9 bases aligning to TRBD1. The CDR3 length is 13 residues. Germline V CDR1 and CDR2: SQVTM, ANQGSEA. V was clipped by 6 bases and J by 4 bases; unmatched bases: 7. CDR3 protein: CSVRTGAEYEQYF. CDR3 DNA: TGCAGCGTACGGACAGGGGCTGAGTACGAGCAGTACTTC.

This clonotype has a handful of counts. The chain carries TRBV29-1 and TRBJ1-1; 7 bases are a match to TRBD1. Unmatched junction bases numbered 3, after V lost 7 bases and J lost 1 base. The CDR3 is made up of 12 amino acids. CDR1 SQVTM and CDR2 ANQGSEA come from the germline V gene. As DNA, the CDR3 is TGCAGCGGAAACAGGGGGAACACTGAAGCTTTCTTT. Amino acid sequence: CSGNRGNTEAFF.

This clonotype was observed a handful of times. V gene TRBV12-3 or TRBV12-4 combines with J gene TRBJ2-4, with TRBD2 matching over 9 bases. CDR3 length: 14 residues. With V trimmed by 4 bases and J by 7 bases, 5 bases remained unmatched. The DNA of the CDR3 is TGTGCCAGCAGTTCTAGCGGGACAAGGAACATTCAGTACTTC. Translation: CASSSSGTRNIQYF.

The chain has TRBV6-1 and TRBJ1-1; tentatively, D is TRBD1 (5 bases). The CDR3 loop spans 16 amino acids. V shed 0 bases and J shed 5 bases, with 16 bases lying between them. Germline CDR1 MNHNS, CDR2 SASEGT. The CDR3 spells CASSEAIAGGKTEAFF. The CDR3 DNA sequence: TGTGCCAGCAGTGAAGCTATTGCGGGGGGGAAGACTGAAGCTTTCTTT.

This clonotype was seen at least ten times. The V call is TRBV18, the J call TRBJ2-5; no clear D. The V gene lost 3 bases and the J gene lost 1 base, with 6 bases spanning the gap. The CDR3 sequence is 13 residues long. Germline CDR1 and CDR2: KGHSH and LQKENI. The CDR3 loop is CASSPGSQETQYF. DNA of the CDR3: TGTGCCAGCTCACCGGGATCCCAAGAGACCCAGTACTTC.

In this sample, this clonotype turned up many times. The chain has TRBV6-2 or TRBV6-3 and TRBJ2-1; D is possibly TRBD2 (5 bases). The CDR3 length is 17 residues. Germline V gene sequence: CDR1 MNHEY, CDR2 SVGEGT. Trimming took off 3 bases at V and 3 bases at J, with 18 bases between the two ends. The CDR3 region is CASSYRSSDFFYNEQFF. The CDR3 nucleotides read TGTGCCAGCAGTTATCGATCCTCGGACTTCTTCTACAATGAGCAGTTCTTC.

This rearrangement joins TRBV6-6 to TRBJ1-2, with a weak D call TRBD1 (5 bases). The germline V gene encodes CDR1 MNHNY and CDR2 SVGAGI (reference sequence). The CDR3 has 14 amino acids. Trimming removed 4 bases from V and 1 base from J, with 10 bases in between. CDR3 bases: TGTGCCAGCAGTTCCCGGGACGGTAACTATGGCTACACCTTC. Translating it yields CASSSRDGNYGYTF.

The table lists this clonotype with a few counts. The chain joins TRBV6-6 to TRBJ1-4; D is ambiguous. This CDR3 is built from 12 residues. The germline CDR1 and CDR2 sequences are MNHNY and SVGAGI (reference sequence). The V and J ends lost 0 bases and 7 bases respectively, with 3 bases between them. The DNA of the CDR3 is TGTGCCAGCAGTTACTCGTTTGAAAAACTGTTTTTT. Amino acids: CASSYSFEKLFF.

This clonotype has ten or more counts. This sequence joins TRBV29-1 and TRBJ1-2, with D possibly matching TRBD1 (5 bases). CDR1 and CDR2 from the germline V gene are SQVTM and ANQGSEA. CDR3 size: 14 residues. Trimming pared 5 bases from V and 0 bases from J, leaving 13 bases between. This chain's CDR3 is CSVIQGVANYGYTF. CDR3 bases: TGCAGCGTTATCCAGGGAGTCGCTAACTATGGCTACACCTTC.

The chain joins TRBV11-2 to TRBJ2-3; the D gene is possibly TRBD2 (6 bases). The CDR3 extends over 13 amino acids. CDR1 is SGHAT and CDR2 is FQNNGV in the germline V gene. V lost 0 bases to trimming and J lost 10 bases, with 11 bases between them. CDR3 sequence: CASSLDLRDSQYF. The CDR3 region has the DNA TGTGCCAGCAGCTTAGATTTGAGGGACTCGCAGTATTTT.

The rearrangement links TRBV11-2 to TRBJ2-7; D is tentatively TRBD1 or TRBD2 (5 bases each). V lost 0 bases and J 3 bases, leaving 15 bases between the germline ends. From germline, CDR1 is SGHAT and CDR2 FQNNGV. This CDR3 comprises 16 residues. The CDR3 DNA sequence: TGTGCCAGCAGCTTAGAGCAGCGGACAACCTACTACGAGCAGTACTTC. Translating it yields CASSLEQRTTYYEQYF.

The V and J genes are TRBV27 and TRBJ1-4; 9 bases fit TRBD1. The germline V gene encodes CDR1 MNHEY and CDR2 SMNVEV (reference sequence). After removal of 1 base from V and 8 bases from J, the junction contained 8 bases not matched to a gene. The CDR3 consists of 16 residues. The CDR3, as DNA: TGTGCCAGCAGTTTATTTGTGGGGACAGGGAGCGAAAAACTGTTTTTT. It encodes CASSLFVGTGSEKLFF.

V usage is TRBV29-1 and J usage is TRBJ2-5; 7 nucleotides agree with TRBD2. The CDR3 spans 11 residues. CDR1 is SQVTM and CDR2 is ANQGSEA in the germline V gene. The V segment lost 7 bases and the J segment 4 bases; nucleotides outside the gene matches: 3. For the CDR3, the DNA is TGCAGCGCGGGGGGAGGAGAGACCCAGTACTTC. Translation gives CSAGGGETQYF.

This clonotype was picked up a small number of times. The chain recombines TRBV27 with TRBJ2-2, with D hard to call. Trimming took off 4 bases at V and 9 bases at J, with 12 bases between the two ends. The CDR3 extends over 13 amino acids. Germline V gene sequence: CDR1 MNHEY, CDR2 SMNVEV (reference sequence). CDR3: CASSYTRNRELFF. The CDR3 DNA is TGTGCCAGCAGTTATACGAGGAATAGGGAGCTGTTTTTT.

CDR3 region: CASSPRGSGSNTGELFF. Here the CDR3 DNA reads TGTGCCAGCTCACCGCGAGGTAGCGGGTCGAACACCGGGGAGCTGTTTTTT. The V call is TRBV18, the J call TRBJ2-2; 7 positions match TRBD2. Germline CDR1 is KGHSH and CDR2 is LQKENI. The CDR3 is 17 residues long. V lost 3 bases, J lost 0 bases, and 7 bases stayed unmatched.

J is TRBJ2-3 and V is TRBV6-1; a possible D gene is TRBD1 (6 bases). Germline V gene data show CDR1 as MNHNS and CDR2 as SASEGT. V was trimmed by 2 bases and J by 2 bases, leaving 11 bases between them. This CDR3 region has 15 residues. CDR3 sequence reads: CASSELGQYTDTQYF. The CDR3 nucleotides are TGTGCCAGCAGTGAATTAGGACAGTACACAGATACGCAGTATTTT.

CDR3 DNA sequence: TGTGCCAGCAGTTTAGTGCGAAATGAGCAGTTCTTC. Translation: CASSLVRNEQFF. The chain joins TRBV12-3 or TRBV12-4 to TRBJ2-1; no firm D call. The CDR3 is 12 amino acids. V was clipped by 1 base and J by 7 bases, with 5 bases between them.

This clonotype appeared a few times. This sequence joins TRBV28 and TRBJ2-7, with a tentative D call TRBD2 (5 bases). The CDR3 runs 12 residues. Trimming took 8 bases from V and 2 from J, leaving 10 bases between them. From germline, CDR1 is MDHEN and CDR2 SYDVKM. The CDR3 DNA is TGTGCCAGCTTGGACTCAGCCTACGAGCAGTACTTC. It encodes CASLDSAYEQYF.

The chain employs TRBV25-1 and TRBJ2-1; perhaps TRBD2 as D (6 bases). V lost 8 bases to trimming and J lost 0 bases, with 14 bases between them. The CDR3 runs 15 residues. Per the germline V gene, CDR1 is MGHDK and CDR2 is SYGVNS. Here the CDR3 DNA reads TGTGCCAGCGGGAGGACGGCAAGCTCCTACAATGAGCAGTTCTTC. Its translation is CASGRTASSYNEQFF.

There are many counts of this clonotype. The V and J genes are TRBV5-4 and TRBJ1-1, with 10 bases matching TRBD1. Trimming cost V 5 bases and J 8 bases; bases outside gene matches: 9. The CDR3 sequence is 14 residues long. Germline CDR1 is SGHNT and CDR2 is YYREEE (reference sequence). CDR3 bases: TGTGCCAGCAGTAGACAGGGGGCCCGAGGAGAAGCTTTCTTT. Its protein product is CASSRQGARGEAFF. Drawing the rest from reference TRBV5-4 and TRBJ1-1, the complete variable domain is ETGVTQSPTHLIKTRGQQVTLRCSSQSGHNTVSWYQQALGQGPQFIFQYYREEENGRGNFPPRFSGLQFPNYSSELNVNALELDDSALYLCASSRQGARGEAFFGQGTRLTVV.

This clonotype came up a few times. This chain joins TRBV11-1 and TRBJ2-3, with a tentative D call TRBD1 (7 bases). The V end lost 1 base, the J end lost 4 bases, and 9 bases lay between the germline ends. The CDR3 covers 14 residues. Germline V CDR1 and CDR2: SGHAT, FQDESV (reference sequence). The CDR3 reads CASSLGRGPDTQYF. The CDR3 DNA reads as TGTGCCAGCAGCTTAGGGAGGGGGCCAGATACGCAGTATTTT.

The J gene is TRBJ2-1, the V gene TRBV12-3 or TRBV12-4; possibly TRBD2 for D (6 bases). This CDR3 spans 14 amino acids. V was shortened by 7 bases and J by 1 base, with 11 bases between the two germline ends. The CDR3 region has the DNA TGTGCCAGCACCCCCGGGACTTCCTACAATGAGCAGTTCTTC. It yields the protein CASTPGTSYNEQFF.

This clonotype came up many times. This chain links TRBV7-2 with TRBJ1-1; D not certain. This CDR3 comprises 13 residues. Per germline, CDR1 SGHTA and CDR2 FQGNSA. Trimming pared 4 bases from V and 0 bases from J, leaving 6 bases between. In DNA, the CDR3 is TGTGCCAGCAGCTCGCTTATGAACACTGAAGCTTTCTTT. Encoded protein: CASSSLMNTEAFF.

The sample holds a few counts of this clonotype. The rearrangement uses TRBV20-1 and TRBJ2-5; unclear D gene. The ends were cut back, 1 base at V and 4 bases at J, with 13 bases in the middle. There are 14 residues in the CDR3. CDR1 and CDR2 from the germline V gene are DFQATT and SNEGSKA (reference sequence). The CDR3 coding sequence is TGCAGTGCTAGAGCCCCAACCGCCATAGAGACCCAGTACTTC. This codes for CSARAPTAIETQYF.